Listed below are T cell receptor beta chains from one sample, sequenced in a study of cytomegalovirus exposure and HLA in healthy donors. Profiled with immunoSEQ multiplex PCR; TCRdb holds only in-frame clones, not every one. Of 150,000 to 200,000 clones in the sample, roughly 86% were seen once. Sequencing was carried out using PBMCs. These receptor sequences come from a girl between 5 and 17 years old in good health and CMV-seropositive. Both conserved end residues are part of each CDR3. D genes are given only for firm matches. Part of the rows lack a size; the others show once, few, many or a class for expanded clones.

-	TRBV7-8	TRBJ1-2	-	CASSESRNYGYTF	TGTGCCAGCAGCGAATCGAGGAACTATGGCTACACCTTC
-	TRBV27	TRBJ2-5	-	CAGSGHAQETQYF	TGTGCCGGCAGTGGACATGCTCAAGAGACCCAGTACTTC
TRBD2	TRBV4-2	TRBJ2-1	-	CASGRGEGSVYNEQFF	TGTGCCAGCGGTCGGGGGGAGGGCTCCGTATACAATGAGCAGTTCTTC
TRBD1	TRBV18	TRBJ1-2	-	CASSPTGSVGYTF	TGTGCCAGCTCACCGACAGGGTCCGTCGGCTACACCTTC
-	TRBV7-2	TRBJ2-1	few	CASTWRGDTNEQFF	TGTGCCAGCACCTGGAGAGGGGACACCAATGAGCAGTTCTTC
TRBD1	TRBV6-6	TRBJ2-2	once	CASSYGQGTTGELFF	TGTGCCAGCAGTTACGGACAGGGGACCACCGGGGAGCTGTTTTTT
-	TRBV9	TRBJ1-1	few	CASSPGDYTEAFF	TGTGCCAGCAGCCCCGGGGACTACACTGAAGCTTTCTTT
-	TRBV6-5	TRBJ2-7	few	CASAGPSTYEQYF	TGTGCCAGCGCCGGTCCCTCCACCTACGAGCAGTACTTC
-	TRBV27	TRBJ1-5	-	CASRLQGYQNSNQPQHF	TGTGCCAGCAGACTACAGGGATACCAGAATAGCAATCAGCCCCAGCATTTT
TRBD1	TRBV5-6	TRBJ1-6	-	CASSFGTDNSPLHF	TGTGCCAGCAGCTTCGGGACAGATAATTCACCCCTCCACTTT
TRBD2	TRBV28	TRBJ2-3	-	CASSLSGRGRIGEYF	TGTGCCAGCAGTTTATCGGGGAGGGGACGGATAGGAGAGTATTTT
-	TRBV11-1	TRBJ1-2	few	CASSSIGSGYTF	TGTGCCAGCAGCTCGATCGGGTCCGGCTACACCTTC
TRBD2	TRBV7-9	TRBJ2-7	-	CASSDRDYMYF	TGTGCCAGCAGCGACCGGGACTACATGTACTTC
-	TRBV10-1	TRBJ1-2	-	CASSEERGYGYTF	TGCGCCAGCAGTGAGGAAAGGGGCTATGGCTACACCTTC
TRBD2	TRBV19	TRBJ2-1	-	CASSIGPSGRYNEQFF	TGTGCCAGTAGTATCGGGCCTAGCGGGAGGTACAATGAGCAGTTCTTC
TRBD1	TRBV5-1	TRBJ2-1	-	CASSIGVQGINEQFF	TGCGCCAGCAGCATTGGGGTACAGGGGATAAATGAGCAGTTCTTC
-	TRBV7-2	TRBJ1-2	few	CASSLGREGGYGYTF	TGTGCCAGCAGCTTAGGCAGGGAGGGAGGCTATGGCTACACCTTC
-	TRBV7-9	TRBJ2-6	-	CASSLNLRAAGANVLTF	TGTGCCAGCAGCTTAAATCTCAGGGCGGCTGGGGCCAACGTCCTGACTTTC
-	TRBV6-5	TRBJ2-7	-	CASSWDIYEQYF	TGTGCCAGCAGTTGGGACATCTACGAGCAGTACTTC
-	TRBV2	TRBJ1-2	-	CASRRDTRNYGYTF	TGTGCCAGCAGGAGGGACACCCGTAACTATGGCTACACCTTC
TRBD2	TRBV6-5	TRBJ2-7	-	CASSLLAGGHSYEQYF	TGTGCCAGCAGTTTGTTAGCGGGGGGCCACTCCTACGAGCAGTACTTC
TRBD1	TRBV4-1	TRBJ1-2	-	CASSQGQGALGYGYTF	TGCGCCAGCAGCCAGGGACAGGGGGCGCTTGGATATGGCTACACCTTC
-	TRBV19	TRBJ1-4	-	CASSMGIILNRVYGNEKLFF	TGTGCCAGTAGTATGGGGATTATCTTAAACAGGGTTTATGGTAATGAAAAACTGTTTTTT
-	TRBV2	TRBJ1-6	-	CASLPGPGVGALHF	TGTGCCAGCCTACCGGGCCCCGGGGTGGGAGCCCTCCACTTT
TRBD2	TRBV11-2	TRBJ2-1	few	CASSTRMSSPSGGYNEQFF	TGTGCCAGCAGCACGCGGATGTCCTCGCCTAGCGGGGGTTACAATGAGCAGTTCTTC
TRBD1	TRBV9	TRBJ1-1	-	CASSVALDRDRASEAFF	TGTGCCAGCAGCGTAGCGCTAGACCGGGACAGGGCCTCTGAAGCTTTCTTT
-	TRBV2	TRBJ2-1	few	CASRLARGWDNEQFF	TGTGCCAGCAGGCTAGCCAGGGGTTGGGACAATGAGCAGTTCTTC
TRBD2	TRBV7-9	TRBJ2-1	-	CASSMGLAAYNEQFF	TGTGCCAGCAGCATGGGACTAGCGGCCTACAATGAGCAGTTCTTC
TRBD1	TRBV5-6	TRBJ1-1	-	CASSPPGQVGFLSTEAFF	TGTGCCAGCAGCCCTCCGGGACAGGTGGGGTTTTTGAGCACTGAAGCTTTCTTT
-	TRBV6-1	TRBJ1-1	-	CASSDRGAVYTEAFF	TGTGCCAGCAGTGATCGGGGGGCGGTGTACACTGAAGCTTTCTTT
TRBD1	TRBV7-8	TRBJ1-3	few	CASSFLGQVSGNTIYF	TGTGCCAGCAGCTTCCTAGGACAGGTCTCTGGAAACACCATATATTTT
-	TRBV19	TRBJ1-1	-	CASSITGTNTEAFF	TGTGCCAGTAGTATCACAGGGACGAACACTGAAGCTTTCTTT
-	TRBV9	TRBJ2-7	-	CASSHNPKTGPYEQYF	TGTGCCAGCAGTCATAACCCCAAGACAGGTCCCTACGAGCAGTACTTC
TRBD1	TRBV19	TRBJ2-7	-	CASRAGTGLGYEQYF	TGTGCCAGCCGCGCCGGGACAGGGCTAGGATACGAGCAGTACTTC
-	TRBV19	TRBJ2-7	-	CASSSSRLGQSDEQYF	TGTGCCAGTAGTTCCTCACGACTTGGACAAAGTGACGAGCAGTACTTC
TRBD1	TRBV6-5	TRBJ1-4	-	CASSPLGGNEKLFF	TGTGCCAGCAGTCCTTTAGGGGGCAATGAAAAACTGTTTTTT
TRBD1	TRBV18	TRBJ2-2	few	CASSHRTGSANTGELFF	TGTGCCAGCTCACATCGGACAGGCTCCGCGAACACCGGGGAGCTGTTTTTT
TRBD2	TRBV7-9	TRBJ2-5	-	CASSPHRNPGRGTQYF	TGTGCCAGCAGCCCACACAGGAATCCCGGGAGGGGGACCCAGTACTTC
-	TRBV9	TRBJ2-7	-	CASSVEAGRSYEQYF	TGTGCCAGCAGCGTAGAAGCCGGGAGATCCTACGAGCAGTACTTC
TRBD1	TRBV6-5	TRBJ1-2	-	CASCLKQGHNYGYTF	TGTGCCAGCTGCCTTAAACAGGGGCACAACTATGGCTACACCTTC
TRBD1	TRBV27	TRBJ1-5	-	CASRPRDRRGSNQPQHF	TGTGCCAGCAGGCCAAGGGACAGAAGGGGTAGCAATCAGCCCCAGCATTTT
TRBD1	TRBV6-4	TRBJ1-1	medium-sized	CASSDGQGGTEAFF	TGTGCCAGCAGTGATGGACAGGGAGGCACTGAAGCTTTCTTT
TRBD2	TRBV11-2	TRBJ2-5	-	CASRQLAETQYF	TGTGCCAGCAGGCAACTAGCGGAGACCCAGTACTTC
-	TRBV19	TRBJ1-2	-	CASSFGTVTGHRGYGYTF	TGTGCCAGTAGCTTCGGGACGGTTACGGGACATAGGGGATATGGCTACACCTTC
-	TRBV7-9	TRBJ1-2	-	CSSSLTYYGYTF	TGTTCCAGCAGCTTAACATACTATGGCTACACCTTC
-	TRBV5-6	TRBJ1-1	-	CASSLVDLEAFF	TGTGCCAGCAGCTTGGTAGACTTAGAAGCTTTCTTT
-	TRBV7-8	TRBJ2-5	-	CASSLVQEGETQYF	TGTGCCAGCAGCTTAGTTCAGGAGGGCGAGACCCAGTACTTC
TRBD2	TRBV12-5	TRBJ2-7	once	CASGLVIVAGGSYEQYF	TGTGCTAGTGGTTTGGTGATCGTAGCGGGGGGATCCTACGAGCAGTACTTC
-	TRBV15	TRBJ1-5	-	CATSRGIEGNQPQHF	TGTGCCACCAGCAGAGGCATCGAGGGCAATCAGCCCCAGCATTTT
TRBD1	TRBV27	TRBJ1-2	-	CASSLRGQQYGYTF	TGTGCCAGCAGTTTGAGGGGACAGCAGTATGGCTACACCTTC
-	TRBV9	TRBJ1-4	-	CASSAPSSATNEKLFF	TGTGCCAGCAGCGCCCCCTCCTCGGCAACTAATGAAAAACTGTTTTTT
-	TRBV5-6	TRBJ2-7	-	CASSFLDQAPYEQYF	TGTGCCAGCAGCTTTTTAGACCAGGCACCCTACGAGCAGTACTTC
-	TRBV6-5	TRBJ1-1	-	CASNTGGTEAFF	TGTGCCAGCAATACGGGTGGTACTGAAGCTTTCTTT
-	TRBV5-1	TRBJ1-3	-	CASSSQGSSGNTIYF	TGCGCCAGCAGTAGCCAGGGGTCGTCTGGAAACACCATATATTTT
TRBD2	TRBV5-4	TRBJ2-1	-	CASSLAGTSGNEQFF	TGTGCCAGCAGCTTGGCCGGGACTAGCGGCAATGAGCAGTTCTTC